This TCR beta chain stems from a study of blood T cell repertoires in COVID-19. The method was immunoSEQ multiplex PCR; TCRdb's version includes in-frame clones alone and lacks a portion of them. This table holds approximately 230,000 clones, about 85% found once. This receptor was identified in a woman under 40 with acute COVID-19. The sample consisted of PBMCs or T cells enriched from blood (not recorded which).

The CDR3: CASSRGANTGELFF. The CDR3 coding sequence is TGTGCCAGCAGCAGGGGTGCGAACACCGGGGAGCTGTTTTTT. The chain combines TRBV7-3 with TRBJ2-2; a possible D gene is TRBD1 (5 bases). CDR3 length: 14 amino acids. V lost 5 bases to trimming and J lost 0 bases, with 7 bases between them. Germline V lookup: CDR1 SGHTA, CDR2 FQGTGA.